What follows is one T cell receptor (beta chain) and its context. The sample comes from a study of blood T cell repertoires in COVID-19. Overall study: PBMCs, B-cell-depleted T cells, or T cells provided the cDNA or gDNA that made up the material.

Recruited during active infection, patients (from Seattle) were subsequently followed longitudinally. Germline assignment: CDR1 SEHNR and CDR2 FQNEAQ (reference sequence). V shed 3 bases and J shed 6 bases, with 15 bases lying between them. The CDR3 runs to 15 residues. This table comes from immunoSEQ multiplex PCR, and its TCRdb copy is limited to in-frame clones, with some not included. The data hold about 530,000 clones, with around 90% observed a single time. This sequence originates from a woman between 45 and 60 years old with COVID-19, enrolled during active disease. The chain has TRBV7-9 and TRBJ2-1, with D perhaps matching TRBD1 (6 bases). Sequenced sample: peripheral blood. The CDR3 region is CASSFSGARANEQFF. The DNA of the CDR3 is TGTGCCAGCAGCTTTTCAGGGGCTAGGGCCAATGAGCAGTTCTTC.